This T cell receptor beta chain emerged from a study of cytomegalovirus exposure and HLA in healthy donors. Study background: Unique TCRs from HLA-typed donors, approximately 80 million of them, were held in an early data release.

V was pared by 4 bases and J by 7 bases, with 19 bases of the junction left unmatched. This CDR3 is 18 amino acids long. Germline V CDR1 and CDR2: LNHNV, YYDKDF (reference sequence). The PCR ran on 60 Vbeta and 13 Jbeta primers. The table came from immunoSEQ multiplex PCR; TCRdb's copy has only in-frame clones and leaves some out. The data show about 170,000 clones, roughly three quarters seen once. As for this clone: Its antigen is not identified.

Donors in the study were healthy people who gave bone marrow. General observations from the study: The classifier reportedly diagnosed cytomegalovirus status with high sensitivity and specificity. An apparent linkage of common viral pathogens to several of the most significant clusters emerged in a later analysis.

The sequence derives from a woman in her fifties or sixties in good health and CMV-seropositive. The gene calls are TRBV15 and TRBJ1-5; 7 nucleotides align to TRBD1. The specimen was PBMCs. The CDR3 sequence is CATSTPPGQAARGQPQHF. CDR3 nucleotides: TGTGCCACCAGCACCCCCCCAGGACAGGCGGCGAGGGGGCAGCCCCAGCATTTT.